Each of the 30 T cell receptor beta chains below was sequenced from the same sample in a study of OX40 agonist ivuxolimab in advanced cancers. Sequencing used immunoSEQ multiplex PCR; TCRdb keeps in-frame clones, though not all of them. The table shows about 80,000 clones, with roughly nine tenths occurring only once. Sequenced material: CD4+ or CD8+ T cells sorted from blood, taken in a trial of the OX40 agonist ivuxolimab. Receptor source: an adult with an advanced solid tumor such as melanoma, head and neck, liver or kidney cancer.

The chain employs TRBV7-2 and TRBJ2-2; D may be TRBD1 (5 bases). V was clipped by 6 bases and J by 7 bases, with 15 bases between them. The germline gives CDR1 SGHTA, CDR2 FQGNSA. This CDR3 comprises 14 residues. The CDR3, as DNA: TGTGCCAGCAGTCCTAGGCAGGGCATCGGGGAGCTGTTTTTT. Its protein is CASSPRQGIGELFF.

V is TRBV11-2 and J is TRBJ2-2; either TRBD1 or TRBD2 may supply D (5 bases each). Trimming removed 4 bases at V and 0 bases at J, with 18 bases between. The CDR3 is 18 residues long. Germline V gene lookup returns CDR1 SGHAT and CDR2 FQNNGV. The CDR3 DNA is TGTGCCAGCAGCTCTCGGGGTGGGGGATACGCGAACACCGGGGAGCTGTTTTTT. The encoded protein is CASSSRGGGYANTGELFF. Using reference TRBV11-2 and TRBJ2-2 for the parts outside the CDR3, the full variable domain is EAGVAQSPRYKIIEKRQSVAFWCNPISGHATLYWYQQILGQGPKLLIQFQNNGVVDDSQLPKDRFSAERLKGVDSTLKIQPAKLEDSAVYLCASSSRGGGYANTGELFFGEGSRLTVL.

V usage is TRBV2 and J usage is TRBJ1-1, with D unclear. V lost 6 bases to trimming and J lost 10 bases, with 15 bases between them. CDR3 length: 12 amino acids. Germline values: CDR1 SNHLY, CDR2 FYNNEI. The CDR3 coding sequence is TGTGCCAGCAGAGGCGAGGGATCAGGAGCTTTCTTT. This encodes CASRGEGSGAFF. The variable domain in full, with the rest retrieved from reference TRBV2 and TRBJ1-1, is EPEVTQTPSHQVTQMGQEVILRCVPISNHLYFYWYRQILGQKVEFLVSFYNNEISEKSEIFDDQFSVERPDGSNFTLKIRSTKLEDSAMYFCASRGEGSGAFFGQGTRLTVV.

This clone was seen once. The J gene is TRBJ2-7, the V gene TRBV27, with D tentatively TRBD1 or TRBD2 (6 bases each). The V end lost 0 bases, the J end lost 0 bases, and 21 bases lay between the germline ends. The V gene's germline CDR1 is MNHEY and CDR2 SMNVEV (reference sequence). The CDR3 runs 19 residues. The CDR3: CASSLSGLGAPRGSYEQYF. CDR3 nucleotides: TGTGCCAGCAGTTTATCGGGACTGGGGGCGCCCAGAGGCTCCTACGAGCAGTACTTC.

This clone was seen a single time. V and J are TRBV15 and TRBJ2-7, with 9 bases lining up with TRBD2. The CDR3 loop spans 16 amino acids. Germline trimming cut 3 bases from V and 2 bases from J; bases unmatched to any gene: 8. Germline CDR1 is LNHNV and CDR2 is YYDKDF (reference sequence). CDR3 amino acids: CATSRVAGASTYEQYF. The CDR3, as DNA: TGTGCCACCAGCAGGGTAGCGGGAGCGTCAACCTACGAGCAGTACTTC. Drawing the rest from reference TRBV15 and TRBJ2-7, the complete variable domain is DAMVIQNPRYQVTQFGKPVTLSCSQTLNHNVMYWYQQKSSQAPKLLFHYYDKDFNNEADTPDNFQSRRPNTSFCFLDIRSPGLGDTAMYLCATSRVAGASTYEQYFGPGTRLTVT.

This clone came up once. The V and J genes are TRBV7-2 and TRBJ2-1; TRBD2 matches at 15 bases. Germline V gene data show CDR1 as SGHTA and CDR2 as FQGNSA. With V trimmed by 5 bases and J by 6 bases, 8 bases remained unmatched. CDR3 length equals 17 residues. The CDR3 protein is CASSLRTSGRAGNEQFF. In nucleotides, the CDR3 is TGTGCCAGCAGCCTCCGGACTAGCGGGAGGGCGGGCAATGAGCAGTTCTTC.

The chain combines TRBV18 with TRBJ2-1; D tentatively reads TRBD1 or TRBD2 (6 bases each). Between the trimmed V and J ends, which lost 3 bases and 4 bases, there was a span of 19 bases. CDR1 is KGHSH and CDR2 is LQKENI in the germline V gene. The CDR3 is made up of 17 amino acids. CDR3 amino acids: CASSPLGRGALYNEQFF. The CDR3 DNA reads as TGTGCCAGCTCACCCCTTGGTAGGGGGGCCCTTTACAATGAGCAGTTCTTC.

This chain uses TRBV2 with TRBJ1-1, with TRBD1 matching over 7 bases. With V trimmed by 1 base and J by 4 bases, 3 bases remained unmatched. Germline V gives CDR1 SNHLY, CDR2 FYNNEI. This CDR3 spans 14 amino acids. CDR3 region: CASSEGRGSTEAFF. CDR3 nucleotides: TGTGCCAGCAGTGAAGGCAGGGGGAGCACTGAAGCTTTCTTT.

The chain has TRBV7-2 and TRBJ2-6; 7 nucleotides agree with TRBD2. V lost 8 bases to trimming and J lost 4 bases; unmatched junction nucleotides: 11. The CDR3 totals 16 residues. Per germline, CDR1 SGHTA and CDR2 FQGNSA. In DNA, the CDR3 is TGTGCCAGCCACACGGGGAGGGGTTACGGGGCCAACGTCCTGACTTTC. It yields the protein CASHTGRGYGANVLTF.

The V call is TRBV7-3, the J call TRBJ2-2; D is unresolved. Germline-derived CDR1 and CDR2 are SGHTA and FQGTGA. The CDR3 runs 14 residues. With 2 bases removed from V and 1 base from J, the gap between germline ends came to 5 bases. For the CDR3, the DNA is TGTGCCAGCAGCTTAGGCAGGAACACCGGGGAGCTGTTTTTT. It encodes CASSLGRNTGELFF.

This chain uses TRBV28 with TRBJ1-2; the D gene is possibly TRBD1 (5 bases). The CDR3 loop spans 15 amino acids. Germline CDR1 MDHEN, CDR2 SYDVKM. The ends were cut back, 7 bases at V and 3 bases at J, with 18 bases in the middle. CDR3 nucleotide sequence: TGTGCCAGCAACAAATCGGGGGGACGGTACTATGGCTACACCTTC. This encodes CASNKSGGRYYGYTF.

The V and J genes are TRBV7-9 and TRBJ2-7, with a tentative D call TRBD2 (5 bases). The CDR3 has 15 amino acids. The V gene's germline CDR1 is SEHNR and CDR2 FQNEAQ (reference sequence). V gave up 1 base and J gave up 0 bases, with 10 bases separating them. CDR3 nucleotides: TGTGCCAGCAGCTTAGACGGCGGAGGCTCCTACGAGCAGTACTTC. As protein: CASSLDGGGSYEQYF. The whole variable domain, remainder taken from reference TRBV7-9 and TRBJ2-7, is DTGVSQNPRHKITKRGQNVTFRCDPISEHNRLYWYRQTLGQGPEFLTYFQNEAQLEKSRLLSDRFSAERPKGSFSTLEIQRTEQGDSAMYLCASSLDGGGSYEQYFGPGTRLTVT.

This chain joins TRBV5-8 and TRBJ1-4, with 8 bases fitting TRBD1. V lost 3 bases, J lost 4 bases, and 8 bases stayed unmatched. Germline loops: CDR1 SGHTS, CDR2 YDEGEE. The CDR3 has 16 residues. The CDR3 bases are TGTGCCAGCAGCTGGTGGGACAGGAACGATAATGAAAAACTGTTTTTT. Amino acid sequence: CASSWWDRNDNEKLFF.

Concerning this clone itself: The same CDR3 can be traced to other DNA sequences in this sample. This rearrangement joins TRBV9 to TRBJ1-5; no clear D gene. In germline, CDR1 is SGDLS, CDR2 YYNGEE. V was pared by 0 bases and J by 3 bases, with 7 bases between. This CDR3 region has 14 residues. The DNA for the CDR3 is TGTGCCAGCAGCGTAGAAGGGAACAATCAGCCCCAGCATTTT. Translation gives CASSVEGNNQPQHF.

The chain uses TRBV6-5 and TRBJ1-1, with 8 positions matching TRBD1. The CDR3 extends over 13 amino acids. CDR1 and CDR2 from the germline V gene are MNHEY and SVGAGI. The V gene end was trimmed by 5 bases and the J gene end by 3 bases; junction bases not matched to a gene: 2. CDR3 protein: CASSEDRDTEAFF. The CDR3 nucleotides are TGTGCCAGCAGTGAGGACAGGGACACTGAAGCTTTCTTT.

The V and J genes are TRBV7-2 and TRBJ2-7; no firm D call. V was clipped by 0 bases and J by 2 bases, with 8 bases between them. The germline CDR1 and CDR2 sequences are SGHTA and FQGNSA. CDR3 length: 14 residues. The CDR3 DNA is TGTGCCAGCAGCTTAGCGTACAGTACCTACGAGCAGTACTTC. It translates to CASSLAYSTYEQYF.

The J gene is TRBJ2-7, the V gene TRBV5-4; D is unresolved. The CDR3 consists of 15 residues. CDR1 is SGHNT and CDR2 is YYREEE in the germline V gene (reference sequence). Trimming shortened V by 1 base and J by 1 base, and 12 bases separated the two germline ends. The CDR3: CASSLRPIGSYEQYF. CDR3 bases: TGTGCCAGCAGCTTGCGGCCGATAGGATCCTACGAGCAGTACTTC.

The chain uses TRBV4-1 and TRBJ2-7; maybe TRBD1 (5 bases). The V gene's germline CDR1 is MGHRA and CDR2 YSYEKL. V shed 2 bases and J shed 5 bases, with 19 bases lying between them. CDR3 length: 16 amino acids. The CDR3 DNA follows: TGCGCCAGCAGCCAATTTTCTGGTAAGGGGCAAGACGAGCAGTACTTC. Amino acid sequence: CASSQFSGKGQDEQYF.

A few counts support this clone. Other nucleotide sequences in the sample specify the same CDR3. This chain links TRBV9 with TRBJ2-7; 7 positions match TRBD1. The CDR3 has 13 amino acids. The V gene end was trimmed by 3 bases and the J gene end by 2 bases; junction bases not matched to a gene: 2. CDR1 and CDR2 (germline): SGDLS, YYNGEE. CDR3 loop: CASSGQGAYEQYF. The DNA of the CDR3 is TGTGCCAGCAGCGGTCAGGGGGCCTACGAGCAGTACTTC. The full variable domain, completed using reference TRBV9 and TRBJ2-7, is DSGVTQTPKHLITATGQRVTLRCSPRSGDLSVYWYQQSLDQGLQFLIQYYNGEERAKGNILERFSAQQFPDLHSELNLSSLELGDSALYFCASSGQGAYEQYFGPGTRLTVT.

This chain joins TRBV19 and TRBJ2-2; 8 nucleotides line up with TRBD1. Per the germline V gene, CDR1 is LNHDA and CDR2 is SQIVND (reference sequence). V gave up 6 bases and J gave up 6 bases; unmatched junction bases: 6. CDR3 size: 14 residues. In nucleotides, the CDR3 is TGTGCCAGTAGCAGGACAGGGCTCGCCGGGGAGCTGTTTTTT. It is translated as CASSRTGLAGELFF.

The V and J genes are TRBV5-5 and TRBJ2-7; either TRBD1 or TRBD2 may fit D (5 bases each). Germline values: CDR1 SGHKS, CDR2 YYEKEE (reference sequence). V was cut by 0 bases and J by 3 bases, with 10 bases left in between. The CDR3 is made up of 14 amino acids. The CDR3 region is CASSLAWGNYEQYF. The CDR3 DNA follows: TGTGCCAGCAGCTTGGCCTGGGGGAACTACGAGCAGTACTTC. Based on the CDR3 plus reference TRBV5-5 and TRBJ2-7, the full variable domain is DAGVTQSPTHLIKTRGQQVTLRCSPISGHKSVSWYQQVLGQGPQFIFQYYEKEERGRGNFPDRFSARQFPNYSSELNVNALLLGDSALYLCASSLAWGNYEQYFGPGTRLTVT.

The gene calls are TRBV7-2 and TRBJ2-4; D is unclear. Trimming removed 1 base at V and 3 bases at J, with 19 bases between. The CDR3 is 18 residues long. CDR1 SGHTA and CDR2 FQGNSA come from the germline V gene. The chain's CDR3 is CASSLVALRSAHKNIQYF. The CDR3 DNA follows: TGTGCCAGCAGCTTAGTCGCTCTCCGGAGCGCCCACAAAAACATTCAGTACTTC.

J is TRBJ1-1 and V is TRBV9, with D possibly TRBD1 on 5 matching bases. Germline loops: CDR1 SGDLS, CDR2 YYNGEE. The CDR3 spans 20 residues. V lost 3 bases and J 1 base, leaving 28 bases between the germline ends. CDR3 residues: CASSDPLIDSAPVPNTEAFF. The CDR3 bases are TGTGCCAGCAGCGACCCATTAATAGACAGTGCCCCAGTCCCGAACACTGAAGCTTTCTTT.

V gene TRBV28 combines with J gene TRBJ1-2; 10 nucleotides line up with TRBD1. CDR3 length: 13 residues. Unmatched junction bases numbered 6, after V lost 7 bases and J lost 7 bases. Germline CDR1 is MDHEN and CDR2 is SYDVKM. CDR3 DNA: TGTGCCAGCACCTGGGGACAGGGGACTGGCTACACCTTC. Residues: CASTWGQGTGYTF.

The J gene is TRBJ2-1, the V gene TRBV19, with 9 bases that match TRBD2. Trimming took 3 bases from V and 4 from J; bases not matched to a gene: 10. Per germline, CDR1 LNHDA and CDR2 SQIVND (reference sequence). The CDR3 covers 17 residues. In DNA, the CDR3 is TGTGCCAGTAGTATTAGGGCGGGAGGGCGGTCTTACAATGAGCAGTTCTTC. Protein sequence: CASSIRAGGRSYNEQFF. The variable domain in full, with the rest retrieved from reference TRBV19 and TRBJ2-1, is DGGITQSPKYLFRKEGQNVTLSCEQNLNHDAMYWYRQDPGQGLRLIYYSQIVNDFQKGDIAEGYSVSREKKESFPLTVTSAQKNPTAFYLCASSIRAGGRSYNEQFFGPGTRLTVL.

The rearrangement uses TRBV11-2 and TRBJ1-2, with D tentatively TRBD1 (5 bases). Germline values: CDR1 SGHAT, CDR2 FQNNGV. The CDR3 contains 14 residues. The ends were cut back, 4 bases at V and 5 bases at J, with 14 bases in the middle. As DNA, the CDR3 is TGTGCCAGCAGCTCCACCGGAGGGGCGTATGGCTACACCTTC. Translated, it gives CASSSTGGAYGYTF.

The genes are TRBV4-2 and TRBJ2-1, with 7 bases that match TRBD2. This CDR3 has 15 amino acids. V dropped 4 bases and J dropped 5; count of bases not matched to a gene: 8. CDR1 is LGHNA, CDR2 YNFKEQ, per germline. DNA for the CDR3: TGTGCCAGCAGCCCCGCCGCGGGAGAGAACAATGAGCAGTTCTTC. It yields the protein CASSPAAGENNEQFF.

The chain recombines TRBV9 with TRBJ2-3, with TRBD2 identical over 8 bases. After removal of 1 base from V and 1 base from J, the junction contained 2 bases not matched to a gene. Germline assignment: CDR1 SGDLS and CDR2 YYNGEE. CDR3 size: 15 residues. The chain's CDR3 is CASSVSGRGTDTQYF. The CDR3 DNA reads TGTGCCAGCAGCGTAAGCGGGAGAGGCACAGATACGCAGTATTTT.

CDR3 nucleotides: TGCGCCAGCAGCCACACGGGGCGAATGAACACTGAAGCTTTCTTT. Protein product: CASSHTGRMNTEAFF. The chain uses TRBV4-3 and TRBJ1-1; tentatively, D is TRBD1 (5 bases). This CDR3 region has 15 residues. V was shortened by 3 bases and J by 0 bases, with 11 bases between the two germline ends. Germline V lookup: CDR1 LGHNA, CDR2 YSLEER.

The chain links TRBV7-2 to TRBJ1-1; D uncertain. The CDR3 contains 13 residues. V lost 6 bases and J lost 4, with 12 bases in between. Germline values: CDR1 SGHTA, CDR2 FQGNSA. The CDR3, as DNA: TGTGCCAGCAGGTTTCAAAGTACCACTGAAGCTTTCTTT. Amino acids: CASRFQSTTEAFF.